The 26 T cell receptor beta chains presented below share a single source sample, sequenced in a study of molecular identifiers for immune sequencing clone quantification. A single record per CDR3 protein comes from TCRdb applying MiXCR to the PCR reads. Of under 800,000 distinct CDR3 sequences listed, 25% are singletons. Sequenced material: naive CD8+ T cells from blood, with Jurkat cell RNA spiked in. Subset of the sample: FACS-sorted CD8+CD4-CCR7+CD45RA+ naive T cells. Source of these receptors: a human donor in good health. Some libraries in this study had Jurkat cell RNA spiked in.

Note on this clonotype: This may be a read error, as it is one base from a much larger clone. V and J are TRBV24-1 and TRBJ2-1; 12 bases are a match to TRBD2. The J call may be incorrect, as the DNA end agrees better with TRBJ2-7. Germline V gene lookup returns CDR1 KGHDR and CDR2 SFDVKD. The length of the CDR3 is 18 residues. CDR3 protein: CATSEWTSGAPSYNEQYF. The CDR3 coding sequence is TGTGCCACCAGTGAGTGGACTAGCGGGGCCCCGAGTTACAATGAGCAGTACTTC.

The J gene is TRBJ2-7, the V gene TRBV6-4, with D perhaps TRBD1 or TRBD2 (6 bases each). The V end lost 3 bases, the J end lost 1 base, and 16 bases lay between the germline ends. Germline V CDR1 and CDR2: MRHNA, SNTAGT. The CDR3 runs 16 residues. The CDR3 nucleotides are TGTGCCAGCAGTGATACGGACAGAGGAGGGTCCTACGAGCAGTACTTC. Protein sequence: CASSDTDRGGSYEQYF.

V gene TRBV10-3 combines with J gene TRBJ2-3, with 7 bases matching TRBD2. The junction had 4 bases not matched to a gene; V was cut back by 3 bases and J by 1 base. Germline V CDR1 and CDR2: ENHRY, SYGVKD. CDR3 size: 15 residues. CDR3 nucleotides: TGTGCCATCAGTGACAGGGAGGGCCGCACAGATACGCAGTATTTT. Protein: CAISDREGRTDTQYF.

This clonotype was picked up a small number of times. This sequence joins TRBV7-6 and TRBJ2-7, with TRBD1 identical over 7 bases. CDR1 and CDR2 from the germline V gene are SGHVS and FNYEAQ. The V and J ends lost 1 base and 1 base, in that order; junction bases with no gene match: 13. This CDR3 region has 18 residues. The CDR3 here is CASSLGSRDSTSSYEQYF. CDR3 coding DNA: TGTGCCAGCAGCTTAGGATCCCGGGACAGCACCTCGTCCTACGAGCAGTACTTC.

Only a few counts were recorded for this clonotype. The rearrangement joins TRBV6-1 to TRBJ1-1; D remains unclear. Germline lookup yields CDR1 MNHNS and CDR2 SASEGT. The CDR3 covers 15 residues. V was pared by 1 base and J by 0 bases, with 9 bases between. In nucleotides, the CDR3 is TGTGCCAGCAGTGAAGGATATGGCATGAACACTGAAGCTTTCTTT. It yields the protein CASSEGYGMNTEAFF.

In this sample, this clonotype turned up a few times. The CDR3 DNA reads TGTGCCAGCAGTTACAGTATCGGCCTTTTGGAGGAGCTGTTTTTT. Translating gives CASSYSIGLLEELFF. This chain uses TRBV6-2 or TRBV6-3 with TRBJ2-2; D is unclear. V shed 2 bases and J shed 10 bases, with 17 bases lying between them. Germline CDR1 and CDR2: MNHEY and SVGEGT. The CDR3 totals 15 residues.

The table lists this clonotype with many counts. The rearrangement uses TRBV12-3 or TRBV12-4 and TRBJ1-5, with D tentatively TRBD1 (5 bases). The V end lost 5 bases, the J end lost 7 bases, and 12 bases lay between the germline ends. The CDR3 is made up of 13 amino acids. The CDR3 nucleotides are TGTGCCAGCAGTCCAGGGCTAACCCAGCCCCAGCATTTT. This codes for CASSPGLTQPQHF.

This clonotype occurred once. The chain employs TRBV4-3 and TRBJ2-1; D is possibly TRBD1 (5 bases). CDR1 and CDR2 from the germline V gene are LGHNA and YSLEER. CDR3 length: 17 amino acids. V lost 0 bases to trimming and J lost 4 bases, with 16 bases between them. The DNA for the CDR3 is TGCGCCAGCAGCCAAGAACCCCCCCAGGGATTATACAATGAGCAGTTCTTC. Its translation is CASSQEPPQGLYNEQFF.

The sample holds a few counts of this clonotype. The CDR3 region has the DNA TGTGCCAGCAGCCTCCCTGACGCACACTCTGGGGCCAACGTCCTGACTTTC. Translation: CASSLPDAHSGANVLTF. The gene calls are TRBV14 and TRBJ2-6, with no clear D. The V and J ends lost 4 bases and 0 bases respectively, with 13 bases between them. The CDR3 contains 17 residues. Germline CDR1 SGHDN, CDR2 FVKESK. Supplemented by reference TRBV14 and TRBJ2-6, the full variable domain reads EAGVTQFPSHSVIEKGQTVTLRCDPISGHDNLYWYRRVMGKEIKFLLHFVKESKQDESGMPNNRFLAERTGGTYSTLKVQPAELEDSGVYFCASSLPDAHSGANVLTFGAGSRLTVL.

This clonotype was counted only a few times. The rearrangement uses TRBV6-2 or TRBV6-3 and TRBJ2-2; the match to TRBD1 covers 7 bases. J gave up 0 bases and V 2 bases, and 18 bases lay outside the gene matches. Germline V CDR1 and CDR2: MNHEY, SVGEGT. The CDR3 totals 21 residues. The CDR3 is CASSYRDSHRKINANTGELFF. The CDR3 DNA reads TGTGCCAGCAGTTACCGGGACAGTCACCGAAAAATAAACGCGAACACCGGGGAGCTGTTTTTT.

This chain connects TRBV2 to TRBJ2-7, with 8 positions matching TRBD1. Trimming at V came to 6 bases and at J to 9 bases, leaving 13 bases not matched to a gene. CDR1 and CDR2 (germline): SNHLY, FYNNEI. The CDR3 contains 14 residues. This chain's CDR3 is CASREVTGAQGQYF. The CDR3 DNA reads as TGTGCCAGCAGAGAGGTGACAGGGGCCCAAGGGCAGTACTTC.

The table lists this clonotype with many counts. The genes are TRBV3-1 and TRBJ2-5, with unresolved D. V gave up 1 base and J gave up 2 bases, with 8 bases separating them. The germline gives CDR1 LGHDT, CDR2 YNNKEL (reference sequence). The CDR3 has 14 amino acids. The CDR3 region has the DNA TGTGCCAGCAGCCAAGGGGCAGCTCAAGAGACCCAGTACTTC. Translated: CASSQGAAQETQYF.

The chain uses TRBV18 and TRBJ1-2; D is perhaps TRBD1 (6 bases). The CDR3 covers 15 residues. CDR1 KGHSH and CDR2 LQKENI come from the germline V gene. V was trimmed by 0 bases and J by 4 bases, leaving 12 bases between them. The DNA for the CDR3 is TGTGCCAGCTCACCACCGAGGGGGGAGACCTATGGCTACACCTTC. It encodes CASSPPRGETYGYTF. Full variable domain (outside the CDR3, taken from reference TRBV18 and TRBJ1-2): NAGVMQNPRHLVRRRGQEARLRCSPMKGHSHVYWYRQLPEEGLKFMVYLQKENIIDESGMPKERFSAEFPKEGPSILRIQQVVRGDSAAYFCASSPPRGETYGYTFGSGTRLTVV.

This clonotype was seen repeatedly, ten times or more. The V and J genes are TRBV29-1 and TRBJ2-1; D not certain. The CDR3 length is 12 residues. The germline V gene encodes CDR1 SQVTM and CDR2 ANQGSEA. V lost 4 bases and J lost 7, with 11 bases in between. The CDR3 region is CSVAIMGNEQFF. CDR3 bases: TGCAGCGTTGCCATTATGGGGAATGAGCAGTTCTTC.

The rearrangement joins TRBV19 to TRBJ2-7; no clear D. In germline, CDR1 is LNHDA, CDR2 SQIVND (reference sequence). Trimming removed 3 bases at V and 5 bases at J, with 17 bases between. The CDR3 consists of 15 residues. The DNA of the CDR3 is TGTGCCAGTAGTATTTTGGACGGGCAAGCCGACGAGCAGTACTTC. It encodes CASSILDGQADEQYF.

The chain joins TRBV7-2 to TRBJ1-1, with 8 nucleotides matching TRBD1. This CDR3 contains 15 residues. Losses at the gene ends were 3 bases for V and 4 bases for J; bases not matched to a gene: 7. Germline values: CDR1 SGHTA, CDR2 FQGNSA. CDR3 residues: CASSLTSGGVTEAFF. The DNA of the CDR3 is TGTGCCAGCAGCTTGACGTCAGGGGGCGTCACTGAAGCTTTCTTT.

The table lists this clonotype with many counts. The V call is TRBV9, the J call TRBJ1-5, with D uncertain. Germline assignment: CDR1 SGDLS and CDR2 YYNGEE. V was trimmed by 0 bases and J by 7 bases, leaving 5 bases between them. CDR3 length equals 12 residues. The CDR3 protein is CASSVEGQPQHF. CDR3 nucleotides: TGTGCCAGCAGCGTAGAAGGACAGCCCCAGCATTTT.

This clonotype showed up just a few times. CDR3 DNA: TGTGCCAGCAAATGGGGGAGCTCCTACAATGAGCAGTTCTTC. Protein sequence: CASKWGSSYNEQFF. The rearrangement joins TRBV27 to TRBJ2-1; D could derive from TRBD1 or TRBD2 (5 bases each). This CDR3 has 14 residues. The germline CDR1 and CDR2 sequences are MNHEY and SMNVEV (reference sequence). The V gene lost 7 bases and the J gene lost 0 bases, with 10 bases spanning the gap.

This clonotype has more than one count but fewer than ten. The chain recombines TRBV18 with TRBJ1-1; a possible D gene is TRBD1 (6 bases). The V end lost 5 bases, the J end lost 1 base, and 17 bases lay between the germline ends. Germline CDR1 KGHSH, CDR2 LQKENI. This CDR3 has 16 residues. The CDR3 is CASSEGGFRENTEAFF. The CDR3 DNA reads TGTGCCAGCTCAGAAGGGGGGTTTCGGGAGAACACTGAAGCTTTCTTT.

On this clonotype: This may be a read error, as it is one base from a much larger clone. The chain links TRBV5-1 to TRBJ2-7; no clear D. V shed 4 bases and J shed 13 bases, with 9 bases lying between them. CDR3 length equals 9 residues. The germline gives CDR1 SGHRS, CDR2 YFSETQ. CDR3 nucleotides: TGCGCCAGCAGCCCGTGGTCCTACTTC. Residues: CASSPWSYF.

This clonotype has ten or more counts. The rearrangement links TRBV6-5 to TRBJ1-1, with unresolved D. Looked up from germline, CDR1 is MNHEY and CDR2 is SVGAGI. The length of the CDR3 is 14 residues. Trimming shortened V by 5 bases and J by 7 bases, and 17 bases separated the two germline ends. The CDR3, as DNA: TGTGCCAGCAGTACCGCTACAGAGCCCCATGAAGCTTTCTTT. This gives the protein CASSTATEPHEAFF.

Regarding this clonotype: This may come from a read error, since a much larger clone is one base off. The gene calls are TRBV23-1 and TRBJ2-3; D might be TRBD1 or TRBD2, each matching 5 bases. TRBV23-1 is an open reading frame, and its role is uncertain. CDR3 length: 14 residues. The CDR3 loop reads CANPLRDHFLTRYF. The DNA for the CDR3 is TGCGCCAACCCTCTCCGGGACCACTTCCTTACGCGGTATTTT.

The chain combines TRBV2 with TRBJ2-1; tentatively, D is TRBD1 (7 bases). Deletions cut 2 bases from V and 4 bases from J, with 15 bases between. Germline loops: CDR1 SNHLY, CDR2 FYNNEI. The CDR3 runs to 16 residues. CDR3 DNA: TGTGCCAGCAGTGAAACTAGCTTCAGGGGGTACAATGAGCAGTTCTTC. The encoded protein is CASSETSFRGYNEQFF.

This clonotype was counted only a few times. The chain uses TRBV11-3 and TRBJ2-3, with TRBD1 matching 12 bases. The CDR3 is 16 residues long. The V gene's germline CDR1 is SGHNT and CDR2 YENEEA. Unmatched junction bases numbered 7, after V lost 5 bases and J lost 4 bases. For the CDR3, the DNA is TGTGCCAGCAGCCCCCGGGACAGGGGGCCGGCAGATACGCAGTATTTT. As protein: CASSPRDRGPADTQYF.

The gene calls are TRBV21-1 and TRBJ2-6; the table calls TRBD1, which could not be checked here. TRBV21-1 counts as a pseudogene. This CDR3 contains 17 residues. The CDR3 DNA sequence: TGTGCCAGCAGCAAAGTGGGCGGGAACTCTGGGGCCAACGTCCTGGCTTTC. Its protein is CASSKVGGNSGANVLAF.

About this clonotype: This may be a read error, as it is one base from a much larger clone. The chain links TRBV4-1 to TRBJ2-2, with a weak D call TRBD2 (5 bases). This CDR3 spans 16 amino acids. Germline loops: CDR1 MGHRA, CDR2 YSYEKL. The CDR3 DNA reads TGCGCCAGCAGCCAAGAAACTGCGGCTTACACCGGGGAGCAGTTTTTT. Translated, it gives CASSQETAAYTGEQFF.